This note documents a single TCR beta chain sequence. This receptor's antigen is unknown. Base qualities are missing; no much larger clone stands one base away. The cohort comprised under 700 healthy bone marrow donors. At the time of sampling, every cohort member was nominally healthy, though immune exposures that went unrecorded were likely present. The donor tested CMV seropositive and was one of the 289 seropositive cohort members. Every donor gave a peripheral blood sample, and the peripheral blood mononuclear cells from that sample were used for TCR beta sequencing. Genomic DNA was extracted from the blood cell samples with the Qiagen DNeasy Blood Extraction Kit. The record originates from a study of cytomegalovirus exposure and HLA in healthy donors (TCRdb year 2017). Context from the whole study: According to an earlier analysis of 550 to 700 of the donors, 150 million to 200 million T cells yielded some 110 million unique TCR beta sequences and about 300 Gb of sequence data. Using immunosequencing, the study profiled T cell repertoires from 666 subjects and related those repertoires to cytomegalovirus serostatus. The later analysis used no new phenotypic data to find candidate immune exposures, relying instead on TCR beta sequences and their occurrence across donors. Among about 410 genotyped donors of the cohort, an average of approximately 240,000 unique TCR beta nucleotide sequences was sequenced per donor, of which roughly 17% were non-productive. A later analysis re-examined previously published TCR beta repertoires from around 670 donors and added high-resolution HLA genotyping to investigate patterns of TCR occurrence. Along with the approximately 700-subject first cohort, a separate validation cohort of over a hundred different subjects was used. Donor age, sex, ethnicity and CMV serostatus were compiled together with the repertoire data. About 5 DR-DQ haplotypes were handled as single units for association and clustering, since linkage in the cohort was strong. An earlier analysis of roughly 580 of the donors used high-throughput TCR beta sequencing to judge whether each TCR beta V gene segment behaved as functional or pseudogenic. The study was designed to test whether signatures of past pathogen exposure could be identified by cataloging public T cell receptors. To predict cytomegalovirus infection status, the study brought together high-throughput TCR immunosequencing, statistical association of individual TCRs with disease status, and machine learning. All discovery cohort repertoires had been generated on a single sequencing platform. In a later genetic analysis, genome-wide SNP genotypes for 398 of the 666 donors were used, and that subset was treated as a discovery cohort. Approximately 310 gigabases of sequencing data and around 80 million unique TCR sequences made up an early release that covered approximately 620 HLA-typed donors. HLA typing covered class I and class II loci at four-digit resolution. The genetic ancestry cluster associated with self-reported Caucasian donors included over 65% of the roughly 410 genotyped donors. Typing coverage differed by locus: A, B, C, DRB1 and DQB1 were typed in roughly 620-630 donors, DQA1 in 500 to 550, DPA1 in some 600, and DPB1 in 400 to 490. General conclusions and limits of the study: An earlier analysis of approximately 500 of the donors showed that most TCR beta V segments appeared in productive rearrangements either about 90% or about 30% of the time, which broadly matched IMGT annotations. In a later analysis, HLA-associated TCR beta chains showed more clonal expansion and lower generation probabilities than non-associated chains that were equally common. In a later analysis, the rate of TCR association differed among HLA loci, with DRB1 alleles having the most associated TCRs and HLA-C alleles having the fewest. Some IMGT-functional V segments, including TRBV6-2 and TRBV6-3, could not be told apart with the 87-base-pair reads, so those segments were excluded. According to a later analysis, parvovirus B19, influenza, CMV and Epstein-Barr virus appeared linked to several top co-occurrence clusters. Three of the identified cytomegalovirus-associated TCR beta chains were confirmed in vitro to be specific for cytomegalovirus antigens. HLA typing was unavailable for some donors at each locus, so association tests used only the typed subset. A further reported finding was that TCR beta sequences accurately predicted the HLA-A and HLA-B alleles for most subjects in the first cohort. Most TCR sequences were observed very rarely across donors, whereas some public TCRs were present in many individuals. The authors suggested that the approach could potentially be generalized to other disease states and immunological phenotypes. Cytomegalovirus status was reported to be diagnosed by the classifier with high specificity and sensitivity in both the original and validation cohorts. A total of roughly 160 TCR beta chains were listed by the study as associated with cytomegalovirus. The presence/absence analyses assumed that sequencing depth was roughly uniform across donors, and that assumption may not be true. A later genetic analysis reported fewer N-insertions in productive TCRs among donors in an Asian-associated ancestry cluster than the roughly 700-donor mean. In this cohort, only TCR beta chains were sequenced, and detectable features were limited by the absence of alpha or paired-chain data. An association between a missense DCLRE1C variant and V-gene and J-gene trimming of TCR beta chains was found in a later genetic analysis and replicated in an independent cohort. For the cohort, immune exposure information was limited to CMV serostatus. Strong co-occurrence of HLA alleles, especially DR and DQ, made assigning TCR associations to individual alleles difficult. A later analysis found that most CMV-associated TCR beta chains appeared HLA-restricted, with HLA associations seemingly driven largely by CMV exposure. A cluster of highly shared sequence variants was judged likely to represent a technical artifact of the sequencing pipeline. Linkage disequilibrium might explain the correlated functional status among segregating V segments, but an unknown experimental factor could not be ruled out. Some 15 rarely observed V segments, including chromosome 9 orphons, were excluded from the earlier analysis of about 600 of the donors because counts were too low. At a false discovery rate of 0.05, a later analysis linked some 18,000 TCR beta sequences to specific HLA alleles.

There are 16 amino acids in the CDR3, from cysteine to phenylalanine inclusive. The sequence is cut down to CDR3 DNA, 48 bases in frame from base 1. The junction shows trimming of 2 bases on V and 7 bases on J, and the gene matches do not reach 11 bases of it. CDR1 and CDR2, per the germline V gene, are SNHLY and FYNNEI. The method was the immunoSEQ multiplex PCR assay. A mixture of 60 forward primers for TCR Vbeta segments and 13 reverse primers for TCR Jbeta segments was used in the multiplex PCR. The CDR3 region of rearranged TCR beta genes was amplified from genomic DNA with a multiplex PCR assay. Amplified TCR beta libraries were sequenced as 87-base-pair reads on the Illumina HiSeq System. In the source study's methods: A later analysis tallied around 82 million unique TCR beta chains across the 700 or so repertoires, and about 10 million of those chains were shared by two or more donors. Raw reads were error-corrected and collapsed into unique sequences by a nearest-neighbor algorithm in which closely related sequences were merged to remove PCR and sequencing errors. Alignment of CDR3 sequences to IMGT reference sequences was used to assign V, D and J gene segments. For a sequence to be retained, a match of at least six nucleotides was required to both a V gene segment and a J gene segment. Rearrangements were called productive when the CDR3 lacked stop codons and stayed in frame with V and J; all others were non-productive. Following IMGT convention, CDR3 was defined as the stretch from the second conserved V-encoded cysteine to the conserved J-encoded phenylalanine. The earlier analysis of about 570 of the donors excluded any sequence lacking an unambiguous match to a single V gene segment. An earlier analysis of 587 of the donors called V segments functional above 56.7% productive rearrangements and segregating when the between-donor standard deviation exceeded 5%. A statistical classification framework was developed to diagnose cytomegalovirus status using the catalog of TCR beta chain sequences. In a later analysis, TCR nucleotide sequences were compared against IMGT/GENE-DB human TR gene sequences so that V and J genes could be assigned. A later analysis assigned CDR3 sequences and most-parsimonious VDJ recombination scenarios with the TCRdist pipeline. In a later analysis, each TCR beta chain was defined by its CDR3 amino acid sequence together with its V-gene family, and reads without a unique V-gene family were excluded. In a later analysis, fewer than 650 highly shared, low-generation-probability nucleotide sequences were removed to address suspected cross-contamination and a sequencing artifact. A later analysis calculated a clonal expansion index for each public chain from normalized within-repertoire ranks of inferred template counts. In a later analysis, generation probabilities were computed with a VDJ recombination model fitted to out-of-frame rearrangements, and the resulting probabilities were checked against IGoR. In a later analysis, hypergeometric tests were used to score TCR-TCR, TCR-HLA and TCR-CMV co-occurrence, with a repertoire-size bias correction applied to TCR pairs. In a later analysis, false discovery rates were estimated by permuting HLA or CMV assignments 20 times. A later analysis grouped co-occurring TCRs with DBSCAN, adding TCRdist sequence similarity when clustering within HLA-allele-positive subsets. For co-occurrence clustering, repertoires with fewer than 30,000 or more than 120,000 public chains were excluded, along with about five repertoires with anomalous nucleotide sharing. TCRdb stores this immuneACCESS table with in-frame sequences only. Part of the clones is absent; in the studies checked, under half of the shortfall reflects unresolved V genes, and no reason is known for the rest. That table supplies the V and J calls and clone size; D and trimming were determined from the DNA. Counted in this sample were 95,000 to 120,000 clones; roughly 71% of them appeared once. The ten top clones hold roughly 8.7% of the sample.

The sample was PBMCs. Rearrangement joined TRBV2 to TRBJ2-1; 7 nucleotides in the junction match TRBD1. This TCR came from a man between 18 and 29 years old in good health and CMV-seropositive. The DNA sequence follows: TGTGCCAGCAGTGAAATGACAGGGATGGTTGATAATGAGCAGTTCTTC. Its coded protein is CASSEMTGMVDNEQFF.